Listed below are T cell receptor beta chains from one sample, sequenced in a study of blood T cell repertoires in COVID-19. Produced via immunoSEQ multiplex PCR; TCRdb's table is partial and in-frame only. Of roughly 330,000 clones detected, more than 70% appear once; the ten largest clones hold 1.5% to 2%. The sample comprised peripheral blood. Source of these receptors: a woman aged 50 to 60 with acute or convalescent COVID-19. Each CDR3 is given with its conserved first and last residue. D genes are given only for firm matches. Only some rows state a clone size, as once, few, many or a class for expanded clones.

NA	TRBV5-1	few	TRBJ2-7	TGCGCCAGCAGCTTGCTGGACACCTACGAGCAGTACTTC	CASSLLDTYEQYF
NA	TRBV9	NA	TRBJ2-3	TGTGCCACCTCACCCCATCTAGCGACTAGCACAGATACGCAGTATTTT	CATSPHLATSTDTQYF
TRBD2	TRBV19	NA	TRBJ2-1	TGTGCCAGTAGTATTACCCGGGAGGGCCGGGATGAGCAGTTCTTC	CASSITREGRDEQFF
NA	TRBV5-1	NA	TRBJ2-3	TGCGCCAGCAGCTTGGAGGGCAGGAGGGCAGATACGCAGTATTTT	CASSLEGRRADTQYF
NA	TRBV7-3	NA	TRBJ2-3	TGTGCCAGCAGCTTAAGGTGGGCGGGAACGGGTACAGATACGCAGTATTTT	CASSLRWAGTGTDTQYF
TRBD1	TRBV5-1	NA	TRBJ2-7	TGCGCCAGCAGCATCGGACAGGGGAACTCCTACGAGCAGTACTTC	CASSIGQGNSYEQYF
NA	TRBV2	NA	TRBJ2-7	TGTGCCAGCAGCCCACAGGGCTACGAGCAGTACTTC	CASSPQGYEQYF
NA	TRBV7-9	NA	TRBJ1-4	TGTGCCAGCAGCTTAGAAGGGGTCAATGAAAAACTGTTTTTT	CASSLEGVNEKLFF
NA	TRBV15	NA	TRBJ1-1	TGTGCCACCAGCAGAGACGGGTTCGTGGAAGCTTTCTTT	CATSRDGFVEAFF
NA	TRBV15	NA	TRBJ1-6	TGTGCCACCAGCAGAGACAGGTCTCATAATTCACCCCTCCACTTT	CATSRDRSHNSPLHF
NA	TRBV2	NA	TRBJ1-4	TGTGCCAGCAGTGTAGGACAGAGGCCTGAAAAACTGTTTTTT	CASSVGQRPEKLFF
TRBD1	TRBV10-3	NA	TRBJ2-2	TGTGCCACCTGGACAGGGGGGAATATCGGGGAGCTGTTTTTT	CATWTGGNIGELFF
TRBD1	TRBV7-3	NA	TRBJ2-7	TGTGCCAGCAGCCCAGGACAGGAGTACGAGCAGTACTTC	CASSPGQEYEQYF
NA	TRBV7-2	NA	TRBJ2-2	TGTGCCAGCAGCTTAGTTGAGGGATCCGTCGCCGGGGAGCTGTTTTTT	CASSLVEGSVAGELFF
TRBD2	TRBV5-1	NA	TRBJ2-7	TGCGCCAGCAGCTTGGTGTTAGCGGGAGGTGCATCCGGCTACGAGCAGTACTTC	CASSLVLAGGASGYEQYF
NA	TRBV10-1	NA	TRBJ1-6	TGCGCCAGCAGTGAGGTGTCTTATAATTCACCCCTCCACTTT	CASSEVSYNSPLHF
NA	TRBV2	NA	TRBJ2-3	TGTGCCAGCAGGGGGGGGCGGGACCAGGCAGATACGCAGTATTTT	CASRGGRDQADTQYF
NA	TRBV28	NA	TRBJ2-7	TGTGCCAGCAGTGTTCTCTCCTCCCCCGGTTACGAGCAGTACTTC	CASSVLSSPGYEQYF
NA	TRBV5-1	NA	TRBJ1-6	TGCGCCAGCAGCTCGAGTGGGGGAGGGTATAATTCACCCCTCCACTTT	CASSSSGGGYNSPLHF
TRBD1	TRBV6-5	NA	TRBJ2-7	TGTGCCAGTACTCACAGGGGGATCTCCTACGAGCAGTACTTC	CASTHRGISYEQYF
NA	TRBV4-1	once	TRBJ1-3	TGCGCCAGCAGCCTGTCTCCCCAGGGCCGAGGCTCTGGAAACACCATATATTTT	CASSLSPQGRGSGNTIYF
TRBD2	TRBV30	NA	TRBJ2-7	TGTGCCTGGAGTGTACTAGCGGGCTACGAGCAGTACTTC	CAWSVLAGYEQYF
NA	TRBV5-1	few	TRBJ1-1	TGCGCCAGCAGCTTCCAGGGCACTGAAGCTTTCTTT	CASSFQGTEAFF
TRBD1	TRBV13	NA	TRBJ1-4	TGTGCCAGCAGCCAAGCCGGGACAGCGGCACCAAAAAATGAAAAACTGTTTTTT	CASSQAGTAAPKNEKLFF
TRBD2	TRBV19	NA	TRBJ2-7	TGTGCCAGTAGCGAAAGAAGGACTAGCGGGATCGACGAGCAGTACTTC	CASSERRTSGIDEQYF
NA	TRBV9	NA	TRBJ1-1	TGTGCCAGCAGCTTTAGACCGAGGGACACAGAAGCTTTCTTT	CASSFRPRDTEAFF
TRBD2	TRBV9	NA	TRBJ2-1	TGTGCCAGCAGCGTAGGACTAGCGGAATACAATGAGCAGTTCTTC	CASSVGLAEYNEQFF
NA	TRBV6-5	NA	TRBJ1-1	TGTGCCAGCAGCGAGGGGGACACGGCTTTCTTT	CASSEGDTAFF
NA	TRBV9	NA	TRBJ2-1	TGTGCCAGCAGCGTAGTTAGTGGCAATGAGCAGTTCTTC	CASSVVSGNEQFF
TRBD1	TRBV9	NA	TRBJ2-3	TGTGCCAGCAGCGTAGGCAGGACAGGGGCGTCAGATACGCAGTATTTT	CASSVGRTGASDTQYF
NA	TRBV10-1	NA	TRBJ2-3	TGCGCCAGCAGTGAGAGGAGGGTTGCAGATACGCAGTATTTT	CASSERRVADTQYF
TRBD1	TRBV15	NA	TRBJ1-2	TGTGCCACCAGCAGCCAGGACAGGCGATCCTTC	CATSSQDRRSF
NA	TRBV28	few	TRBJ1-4	TGTGCCAGCACGGGATACGCTAATGAAAAACTGTTTTTT	CASTGYANEKLFF
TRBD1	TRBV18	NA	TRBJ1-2	TGTGCCAGCTCACCAGGGACAGGGGTTATTTCGGATGGCTACACCTTC	CASSPGTGVISDGYTF
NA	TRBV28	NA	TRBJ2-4	TGTGCCAGCAGTCCCCCCTCTCCGGAGGGAGGATACATTCAGTACTTC	CASSPPSPEGGYIQYF
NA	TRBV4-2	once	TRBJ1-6	TGTGCCAGCAGCCAAGCGTCCCGACAATCTTCACCCCTCCACTTT	CASSQASRQSSPLHF
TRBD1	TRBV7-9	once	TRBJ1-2	TGTGCCAGCAGCCCTATGACCCCGGACAGGCTCATCGCCTATGGCTACACCTTC	CASSPMTPDRLIAYGYTF
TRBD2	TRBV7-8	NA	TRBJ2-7	TGTGCCAGCAGCTTAGTATTAAATTGGGCTAGCGGGAGCTCCTACGAGCAGTACTTC	CASSLVLNWASGSSYEQYF
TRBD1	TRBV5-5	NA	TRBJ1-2	TGTGCCCGCAGCTTGAGGCAGGGGGGATTTGGGGTCTATGGCTACACCTTC	CARSLRQGGFGVYGYTF
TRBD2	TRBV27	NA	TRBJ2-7	TGTGCCAGCAGTTGGGGGGGGGTTCCCTCGGGGTACGAGCAGTACTTC	CASSWGGVPSGYEQYF
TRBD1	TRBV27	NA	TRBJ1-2	TGTGCCAGCAGTTTATCAAGGCCATCTACCGGGACAGGGGACGGCTACACCTTC	CASSLSRPSTGTGDGYTF
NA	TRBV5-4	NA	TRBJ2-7	TGTGCCAGCAGCCCCCGCCTGGACACGCAGAACGAGCAGTACTTC	CASSPRLDTQNEQYF
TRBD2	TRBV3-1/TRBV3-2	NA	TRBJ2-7	TGTGCCAGCAGCCAAGAGGGGCTAGCGGGACCCTTC	CASSQEGLAGPF
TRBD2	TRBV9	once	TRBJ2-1	TGTGCCAGCAGCTTCGGGCTAGCGGGAGGGTACAATGAGCAGTTCTTC	CASSFGLAGGYNEQFF
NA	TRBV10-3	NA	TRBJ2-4	TGTGCCATCAGTGAACCCAGGGGAATTCAGTACTTC	CAISEPRGIQYF
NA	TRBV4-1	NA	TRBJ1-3	TGCGCCAGCAGCAACACAGGAAATCCGGGAAACACCATATATTTT	CASSNTGNPGNTIYF
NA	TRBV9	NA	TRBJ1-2	TGTGCCAGCAGCGTAGCATCCGGAGCTTGGAGCTATGGCTACACCTTC	CASSVASGAWSYGYTF
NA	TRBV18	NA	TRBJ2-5	TGTGCCAGCTCTGGAGGGACCCCAGAGACCCAGTACTTC	CASSGGTPETQYF
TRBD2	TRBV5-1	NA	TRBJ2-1	TGCGCCAGCAGCCGAGGACTAGCGGTATACAATGAGCAGTTCTTC	CASSRGLAVYNEQFF
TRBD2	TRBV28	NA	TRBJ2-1	TGTGCCAGCAGTTTATACGGGGTAGCGGGATCCAATGAGCAGTTCTTC	CASSLYGVAGSNEQFF